This passage covers 18 T cell receptor beta chains from one sample sequenced in a study of neurological immune-mediated disorders. TCRdb re-derived calls from the 5' RACE reads in MiXCR, one entry per CDR3 protein. This sample carries about 45,000 distinct CDR3 sequences, about 13% of them seen once, and the ten largest clones take about an eighth. Time point in this sample: longitudinal time-point 3. Sequencing was performed on PBMCs. Source of these receptors: a man aged 25-45 years in good health.

The sample holds many counts of this clonotype. V is TRBV7-6 and J is TRBJ2-1, with 13 bases matching TRBD2. Germline V gene lookup returns CDR1 SGHVS and CDR2 FNYEAQ. V was pared by 0 bases and J by 7 bases, with 6 bases of the junction left unmatched. This CDR3 region has 17 residues. CDR3 in DNA: TGTGCCAGCAGCTTAGCCGGGACTAGCGGGAAGGGGAATGAGCAGTTCTTC. Translating it yields CASSLAGTSGKGNEQFF.

The V gene is TRBV5-1, the J gene TRBJ1-1; 9 bases are a match to TRBD1. Germline CDR1 and CDR2: SGHRS and YFSETQ. CDR3 size: 14 residues. With V trimmed by 4 bases and J by 5 bases, 6 bases remained unmatched. The CDR3 DNA reads as TGCGCCAGCAGCACCGGACAGGGGTTTACTGAAGCTTTCTTT. This encodes CASSTGQGFTEAFF.

In this sample, this clonotype turned up many times. This chain connects TRBV2 to TRBJ1-6; TRBD1 matches 8 bases. Unmatched junction bases numbered 10, after V lost 10 bases and J lost 5 bases. Germline CDR1 is SNHLY and CDR2 is FYNNEI. This CDR3 is built from 15 residues. The CDR3 sequence: CAIESGTGDNSPLHF. The CDR3 bases are TGTGCCATCGAATCCGGGACAGGAGATAATTCACCCCTCCACTTT.

The table lists this clonotype with many counts. The CDR3 loop is CASSGGQGAPSGANVLTF. The CDR3 DNA is TGCGCCAGCAGCGGGGGACAGGGGGCTCCCTCTGGGGCCAACGTCCTGACTTTC. The V gene is TRBV5-1, the J gene TRBJ2-6; the match to TRBD1 covers 12 bases. Losses at the gene ends were 4 bases for V and 0 bases for J; bases not matched to a gene: 5. Germline V lookup: CDR1 SGHRS, CDR2 YFSETQ. The CDR3 has 18 residues.

The chain combines TRBV20-1 with TRBJ1-1, with TRBD1 matching 7 bases. V lost 6 bases to trimming and J lost 1 base; unmatched junction nucleotides: 11. In germline, CDR1 is DFQATT, CDR2 SNEGSKA (reference sequence). The CDR3 spans 15 residues. The CDR3 here is CSAEGRQGGNTEAFF. In nucleotides, the CDR3 is TGCAGTGCGGAAGGGAGACAGGGAGGGAACACTGAAGCTTTCTTT.

This clonotype has ten or more counts. This sequence joins TRBV10-3 and TRBJ1-5, with 8 bases matching TRBD1. Per the germline V gene, CDR1 is ENHRY and CDR2 is SYGVKD. The J segment lost 3 bases and the V segment lost 8 bases, leaving 3 bases of the junction unmatched. The CDR3 length is 13 residues. This CDR3 is CAIAGGTNQPQHF. The CDR3 region has the DNA TGTGCCATCGCAGGGGGCACCAATCAGCCCCAGCATTTT.

This clonotype was seen ten or more times. J is TRBJ2-1 and V is TRBV20-1; D not certain. From germline, CDR1 is DFQATT and CDR2 SNEGSKA (reference sequence). The length of the CDR3 is 14 residues. The V end lost 5 bases, the J end lost 5 bases, and 16 bases lay between the germline ends. The CDR3, as DNA: TGCAGTGCTCCGACCCCCCCCACTGACAATGAGCAGTTCTTC. This sequence encodes CSAPTPPTDNEQFF.

In regard to this clonotype: At one end the junction does not follow the germline gene, possibly because of a read error. The J gene is TRBJ2-7, the V gene TRBV28; tentative D call: TRBD1 (6 bases). This CDR3 region has 14 residues. The germline gives CDR1 MDHEN, CDR2 SYDVKM. The CDR3 sequence is CVSSLYQGTYEQYF. The DNA of the CDR3 is TGTGTCAGCAGTTTATATCAGGGGACCTACGAGCAGTACTTC.

The chain uses TRBV7-9 and TRBJ2-7; possibly TRBD2 for D (6 bases). Germline CDR1 SEHNR, CDR2 FQNEAQ (reference sequence). This CDR3 contains 13 residues. Deletions cut 3 bases from V and 6 bases from J, with 12 bases between. The chain's CDR3 is CASSFSTGVEQYF. Written as DNA, the CDR3 is TGTGCCAGCAGCTTTAGTACGGGAGTCGAGCAGTACTTC.

This clonotype was picked up many times. The chain combines TRBV28 with TRBJ2-7, with 9 bases fitting TRBD2. In germline, CDR1 is MDHEN, CDR2 SYDVKM. This CDR3 is built from 18 residues. V lost 4 bases and J lost 5; bases outside the gene matches: 18. CDR3 region: CASSSRRRLADLWNEQYF. CDR3 DNA sequence: TGTGCCAGCAGTTCCAGACGAAGACTAGCGGACCTGTGGAACGAGCAGTACTTC.

At least ten counts were recorded for this clonotype. The J gene is TRBJ1-6, the V gene TRBV5-1; D unresolved. V lost 0 bases and J lost 5, with 6 bases in between. Germline V gives CDR1 SGHRS, CDR2 YFSETQ. This CDR3 is 14 amino acids long. CDR3 amino acids: CASSLDPHNSPLHF. The CDR3 DNA reads as TGCGCCAGCAGCTTGGACCCGCATAATTCACCCCTCCACTTT.

This clonotype was picked up many times. The gene calls are TRBV5-1 and TRBJ2-7; D is perhaps TRBD2 (6 bases). The CDR3 loop spans 15 amino acids. In germline, CDR1 is SGHRS, CDR2 YFSETQ. V dropped 6 bases and J dropped 2 bases, with 18 bases sitting between them. This CDR3 reads CASKEPGLSPYEQYF. The CDR3, as DNA: TGCGCCAGCAAGGAACCGGGACTGTCTCCCTACGAGCAGTACTTC.

This clonotype was found many times. In DNA, the CDR3 is TGTGCCAGCGACAGGGACGGGAATGGCTACACCTTC. This encodes CASDRDGNGYTF. The chain carries TRBV12-3 or TRBV12-4 and TRBJ1-2; TRBD1 matches at 7 bases. The CDR3 length is 12 residues. The V segment lost 8 bases and the J segment 6 bases; nucleotides outside the gene matches: 6.

This clonotype was recorded at least ten times. The chain joins TRBV29-1 to TRBJ2-1; D is tentatively TRBD1 or TRBD2 (7 bases each). Germline V gene data show CDR1 as SQVTM and CDR2 as ANQGSEA. V lost 3 bases and J lost 8, with 11 bases in between. This CDR3 contains 12 residues. The CDR3 spells CSVDQGGYEQFF. The CDR3 DNA reads TGCAGCGTTGACCAGGGGGGGTATGAGCAGTTCTTC.

As concerns this clonotype: This may arise from a read error, as a much more abundant clone is one base away. This chain uses TRBV27 with TRBJ2-7, with a weak D call TRBD1 (6 bases). Trimming cost V 5 bases and J 1 base, with 12 bases left between them. The CDR3 loop spans 14 amino acids. The germline CDR1 and CDR2 sequences are MNHEY and SMNVEV (reference sequence). The CDR3 DNA is TGTGCCAGCAGTATTTCAAGGGGGTCCTACGAGCAGTACTTC. It specifies CASSISRGSYEQYF.

This clonotype was detected many times. V and J are TRBV4-2 and TRBJ1-1, with 7 bases lining up with TRBD1. The CDR3 consists of 12 residues. The V and J ends lost 4 bases and 7 bases, in that order; junction bases with no gene match: 3. Germline V gene lookup returns CDR1 LGHNA and CDR2 YNFKEQ. CDR3 sequence: CASSLRQGEAFF. The CDR3 nucleotides are TGTGCCAGCAGCCTCCGACAGGGTGAAGCTTTCTTT.

This clonotype was found many times. The chain joins TRBV20-1 to TRBJ2-7; 7 bases map to TRBD2. CDR3 size: 14 residues. CDR1 and CDR2 from the germline V gene are DFQATT and SNEGSKA (reference sequence). CDR3 loop: CSLQPAGLATEQYF. The DNA for the CDR3 is TGCAGCCTTCAGCCAGCGGGGTTAGCCACCGAGCAGTACTTC.

The sample holds many counts of this clonotype. This chain joins TRBV2 and TRBJ1-3, with D uncertain. Germline CDR1 SNHLY, CDR2 FYNNEI. V shed 6 bases and J shed 0 bases, with 6 bases lying between them. CDR3 length: 13 residues. CDR3 DNA sequence: TGTGCCAGCAGCCCTTACTCTGGAAACACCATATATTTT. Translating gives CASSPYSGNTIYF.